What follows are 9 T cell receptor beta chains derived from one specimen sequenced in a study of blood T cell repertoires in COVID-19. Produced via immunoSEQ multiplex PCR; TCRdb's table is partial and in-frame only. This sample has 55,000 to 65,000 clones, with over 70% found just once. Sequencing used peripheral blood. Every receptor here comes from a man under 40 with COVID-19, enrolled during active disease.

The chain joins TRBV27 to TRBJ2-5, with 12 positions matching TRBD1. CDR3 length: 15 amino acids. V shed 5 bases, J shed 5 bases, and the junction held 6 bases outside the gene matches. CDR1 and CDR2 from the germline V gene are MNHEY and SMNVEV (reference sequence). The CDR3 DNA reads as TGTGCCAGCAGTAGGGGGACAGGGGGCGCGGAGACCCAGTACTTC. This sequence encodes CASSRGTGGAETQYF.

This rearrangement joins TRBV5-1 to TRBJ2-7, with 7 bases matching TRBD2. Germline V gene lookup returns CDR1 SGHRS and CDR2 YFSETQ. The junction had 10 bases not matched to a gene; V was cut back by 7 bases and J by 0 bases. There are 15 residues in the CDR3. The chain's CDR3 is CASWGGSPSSYEQYF. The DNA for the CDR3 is TGCGCCAGCTGGGGAGGGAGCCCCAGCTCCTACGAGCAGTACTTC.

The CDR3 sequence: CASSLDGRRVNTEAFF. The CDR3 DNA reads as TGCGCCAGCAGCTTGGATGGTCGCAGGGTGAACACTGAAGCTTTCTTT. The chain recombines TRBV5-1 with TRBJ1-1; D may be TRBD1 (5 bases). The V gene's germline CDR1 is SGHRS and CDR2 YFSETQ. Trimming shortened V by 0 bases and J by 0 bases, and 12 bases separated the two germline ends. This CDR3 comprises 16 residues. The variable domain in full, completed from reference TRBV5-1 and TRBJ1-1, reads KAGVTQTPRYLIKTRGQQVTLSCSPISGHRSVSWYQQTPGQGLQFLFEYFSETQRNKGNFPGRFSGRQFSNSRSEMNVSTLELGDSALYLCASSLDGRRVNTEAFFGQGTRLTVV.

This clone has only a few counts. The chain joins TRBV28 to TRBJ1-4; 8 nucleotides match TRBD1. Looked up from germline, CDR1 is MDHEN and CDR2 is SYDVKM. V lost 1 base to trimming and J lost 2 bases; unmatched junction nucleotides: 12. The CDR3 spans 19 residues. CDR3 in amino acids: CASSLFHDRGGETNEKLFF. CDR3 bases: TGTGCCAGCAGTTTATTCCATGACAGGGGAGGGGAGACTAATGAAAAACTGTTTTTT.

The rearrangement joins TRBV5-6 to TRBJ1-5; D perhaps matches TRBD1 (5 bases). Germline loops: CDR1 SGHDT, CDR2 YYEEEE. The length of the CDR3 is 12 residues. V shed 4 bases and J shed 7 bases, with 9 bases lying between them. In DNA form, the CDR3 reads TGTGCCAGCAGCCTCCAGGGCCAGCCCCAGCATTTT. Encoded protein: CASSLQGQPQHF.

CDR3 sequence: CASSQRGGPRPYEQYF. As DNA, the CDR3 is TGTGCCAGTAGTCAGCGGGGGGGGCCCAGGCCCTACGAGCAGTACTTC. The rearrangement joins TRBV19 to TRBJ2-7; 10 positions agree with TRBD2. Unmatched junction bases numbered 9, after V lost 5 bases and J lost 2 bases. The CDR3 covers 16 residues. Looked up from germline, CDR1 is LNHDA and CDR2 is SQIVND (reference sequence).

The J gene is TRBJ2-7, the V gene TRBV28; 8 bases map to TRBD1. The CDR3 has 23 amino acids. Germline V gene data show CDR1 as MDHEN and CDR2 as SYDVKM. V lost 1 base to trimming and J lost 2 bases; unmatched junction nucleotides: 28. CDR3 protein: CASSLLWTSSLLFRGRLPYEQYF. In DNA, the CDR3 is TGTGCCAGCAGTTTATTGTGGACCAGCAGTTTATTGTTCAGGGGGCGACTTCCCTACGAGCAGTACTTC.

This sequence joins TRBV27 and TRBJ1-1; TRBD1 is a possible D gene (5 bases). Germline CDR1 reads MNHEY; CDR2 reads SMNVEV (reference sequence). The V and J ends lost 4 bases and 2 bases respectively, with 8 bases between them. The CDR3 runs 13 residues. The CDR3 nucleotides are TGTGCCAGCAGTTCGACAGTCAACACTGAAGCTTTCTTT. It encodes CASSSTVNTEAFF.

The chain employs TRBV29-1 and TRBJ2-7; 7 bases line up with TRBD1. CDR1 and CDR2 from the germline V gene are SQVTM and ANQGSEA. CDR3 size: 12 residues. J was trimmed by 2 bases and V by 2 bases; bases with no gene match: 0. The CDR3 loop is CSVEQGAYEQYF. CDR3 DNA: TGCAGCGTTGAACAGGGGGCCTACGAGCAGTACTTC.